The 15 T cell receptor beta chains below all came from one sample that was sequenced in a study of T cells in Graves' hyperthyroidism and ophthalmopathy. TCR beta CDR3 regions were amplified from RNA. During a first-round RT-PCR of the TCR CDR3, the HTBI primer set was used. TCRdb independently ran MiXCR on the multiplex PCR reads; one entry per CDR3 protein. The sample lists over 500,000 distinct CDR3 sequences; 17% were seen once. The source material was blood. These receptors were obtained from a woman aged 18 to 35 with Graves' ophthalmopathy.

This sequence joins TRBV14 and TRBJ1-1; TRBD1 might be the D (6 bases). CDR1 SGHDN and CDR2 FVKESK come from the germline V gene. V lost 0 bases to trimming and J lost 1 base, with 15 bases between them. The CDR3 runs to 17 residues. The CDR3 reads CASSQDFGGHRNTEAFF. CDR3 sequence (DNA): TGTGCCAGCAGCCAAGATTTCGGGGGACACAGGAACACTGAAGCTTTCTTT.

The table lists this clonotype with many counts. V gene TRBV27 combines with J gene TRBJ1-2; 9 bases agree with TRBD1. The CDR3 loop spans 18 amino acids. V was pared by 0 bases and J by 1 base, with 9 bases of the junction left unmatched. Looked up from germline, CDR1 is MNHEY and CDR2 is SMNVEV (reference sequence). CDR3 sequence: CASSLSMDRGPINYGYTF. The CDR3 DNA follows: TGTGCCAGCAGTTTATCGATGGACAGGGGACCCATTAACTATGGCTACACCTTC.

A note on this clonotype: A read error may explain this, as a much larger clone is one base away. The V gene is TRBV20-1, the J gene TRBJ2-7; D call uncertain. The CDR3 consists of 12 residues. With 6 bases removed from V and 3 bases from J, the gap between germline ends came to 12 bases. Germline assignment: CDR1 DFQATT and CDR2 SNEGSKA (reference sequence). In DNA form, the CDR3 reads TGCAGTGCCAATGACATTATCTACGAGCAGTACTTC. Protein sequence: CSANDIIYEQYF.

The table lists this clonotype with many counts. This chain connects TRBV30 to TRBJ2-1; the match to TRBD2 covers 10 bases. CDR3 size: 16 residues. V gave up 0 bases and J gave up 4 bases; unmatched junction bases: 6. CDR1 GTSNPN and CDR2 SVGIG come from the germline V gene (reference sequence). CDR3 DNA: TGTGCCTGGAGTGTATACTCTAGCGGGGGTTACAATGAGCAGTTCTTC. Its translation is CAWSVYSSGGYNEQFF.

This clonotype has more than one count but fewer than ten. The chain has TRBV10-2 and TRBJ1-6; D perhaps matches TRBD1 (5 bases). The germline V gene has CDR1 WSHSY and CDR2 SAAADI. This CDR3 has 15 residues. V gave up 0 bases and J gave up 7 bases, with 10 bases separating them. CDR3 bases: TGCGCCAGCAGTGAGTCAGGGGCCCGCAATTCACCCCTCCACTTT. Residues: CASSESGARNSPLHF.

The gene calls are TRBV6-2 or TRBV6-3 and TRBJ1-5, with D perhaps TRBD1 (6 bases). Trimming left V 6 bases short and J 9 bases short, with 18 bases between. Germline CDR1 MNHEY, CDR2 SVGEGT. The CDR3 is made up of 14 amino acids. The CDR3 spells CASSEGGGMRPQHF. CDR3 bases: TGTGCCAGCAGCGAGGGAGGGGGGATGCGGCCCCAGCATTTT.

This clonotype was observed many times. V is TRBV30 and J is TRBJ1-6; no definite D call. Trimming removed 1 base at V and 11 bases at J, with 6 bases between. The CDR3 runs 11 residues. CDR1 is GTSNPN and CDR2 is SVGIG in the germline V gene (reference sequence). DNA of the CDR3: TGTGCCTGGAGTGAGAGCGCACCCCTCCACTTT. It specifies CAWSESAPLHF.

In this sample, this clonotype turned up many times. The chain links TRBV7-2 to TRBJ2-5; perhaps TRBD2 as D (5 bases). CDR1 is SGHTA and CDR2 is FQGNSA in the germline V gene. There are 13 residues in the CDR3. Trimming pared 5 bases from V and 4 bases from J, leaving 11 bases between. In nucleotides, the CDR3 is TGTGCCAGCAGCCCTACTAGTCTAGAGACCCAGTACTTC. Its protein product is CASSPTSLETQYF.

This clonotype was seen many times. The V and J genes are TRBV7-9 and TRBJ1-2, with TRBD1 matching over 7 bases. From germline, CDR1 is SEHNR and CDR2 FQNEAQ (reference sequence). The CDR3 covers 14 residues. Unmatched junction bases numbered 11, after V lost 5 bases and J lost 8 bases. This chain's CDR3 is CASSATGSSKGYTF. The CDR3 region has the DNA TGTGCCAGCAGCGCGACAGGGTCCTCCAAGGGCTACACCTTC.

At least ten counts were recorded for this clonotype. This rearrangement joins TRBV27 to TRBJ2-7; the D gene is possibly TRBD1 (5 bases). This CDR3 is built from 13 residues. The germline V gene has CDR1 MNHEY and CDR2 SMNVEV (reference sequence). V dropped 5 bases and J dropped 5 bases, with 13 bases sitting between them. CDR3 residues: CASSPRVIHEQYF. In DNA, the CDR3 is TGTGCCAGCAGTCCCAGGGTGATCCACGAGCAGTACTTC.

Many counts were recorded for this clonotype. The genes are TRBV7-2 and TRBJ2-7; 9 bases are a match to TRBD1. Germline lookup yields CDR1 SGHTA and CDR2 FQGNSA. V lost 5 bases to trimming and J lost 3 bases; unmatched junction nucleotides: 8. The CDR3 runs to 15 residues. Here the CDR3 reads CASSPNRDRVYEQYF. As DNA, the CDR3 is TGTGCCAGCAGCCCCAACCGGGACAGGGTCTACGAGCAGTACTTC.

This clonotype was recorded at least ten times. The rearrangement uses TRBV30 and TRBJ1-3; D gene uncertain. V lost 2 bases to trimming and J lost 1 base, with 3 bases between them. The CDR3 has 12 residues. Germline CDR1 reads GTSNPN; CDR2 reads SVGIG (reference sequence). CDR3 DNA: TGTGCCTGGAGTAGGTCTGGAAACACCATATATTTT. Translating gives CAWSRSGNTIYF.

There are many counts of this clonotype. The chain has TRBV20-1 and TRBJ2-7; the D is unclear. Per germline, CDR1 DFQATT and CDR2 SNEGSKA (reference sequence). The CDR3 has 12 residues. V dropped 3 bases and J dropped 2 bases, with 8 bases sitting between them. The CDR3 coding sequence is TGCAGTGCTAGTGCACTACCCTACGAGCAGTACTTC. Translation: CSASALPYEQYF.

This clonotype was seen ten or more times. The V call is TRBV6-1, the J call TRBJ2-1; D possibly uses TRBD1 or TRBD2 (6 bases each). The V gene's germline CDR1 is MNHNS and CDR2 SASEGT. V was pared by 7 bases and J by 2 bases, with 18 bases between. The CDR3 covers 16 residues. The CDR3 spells CASNPQEGETYNEQFF. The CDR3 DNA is TGTGCCAGCAACCCTCAGGAGGGGGAGACCTACAATGAGCAGTTCTTC.

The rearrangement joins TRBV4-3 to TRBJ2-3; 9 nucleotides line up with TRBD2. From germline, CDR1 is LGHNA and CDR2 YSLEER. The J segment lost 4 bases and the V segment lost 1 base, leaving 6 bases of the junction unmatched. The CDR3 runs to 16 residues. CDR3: CASSQGLAGVADTQYF. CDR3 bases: TGCGCCAGCAGCCAAGGGTTAGCGGGAGTCGCAGATACGCAGTATTTT.